This is a list of T cell receptor beta chains from one sample in a study of T cell repertoires in cytomegalovirus infection. TCRdb re-derived calls from the reads in MiXCR, one entry per CDR3 protein. The data contain some 220,000 distinct CDR3 sequences, roughly 12% of them singletons. The material sequenced was PBMCs. The receptors were sampled from a human donor in good health (CMV status not recorded). Some clones in this sample may be carry-over from other donors' samples. The conserved cysteine and the conserved F or W are not part of the CDR3 here. Fields, in order: J gene, clone size, V gene, D gene, CDR3 protein. The D gene is left open where the match is weak. Size is stated for part of the rows, as once, few or many counts, or as a class when the clone is expanded.

>TRBJ2-7|few|TRBV7-8|.
ASSFFGTSYEQY
>TRBJ1-6|few|TRBV20-1|.
SARDVPGNSPLH
>TRBJ1-5|many|TRBV7-2|.
ASSLALGGAASPQH
>TRBJ1-1|.|TRBV29-1|TRBD1
SVIRTGVNTEAF
>TRBJ1-2|.|TRBV5-1|TRBD1
ASSMTGGGYYGYT
>TRBJ2-6|many|TRBV11-3|.
ASSLDPSPGNVLT
>TRBJ2-1|many|TRBV11-2|.
ASSLLGQYNEQF
>TRBJ1-1|few|TRBV29-1|.
SVEPEAF
>TRBJ1-6|.|TRBV6-1|TRBD1
ASSEGQNSPLH
>TRBJ2-4|few|TRBV28|.
ASSLRAIKNIQY
>TRBJ1-5|many|TRBV28|.
ASSRGRERQPQH
>TRBJ2-2|.|TRBV19|.
ASQRTGDNTGELF
>TRBJ1-6|few|TRBV7-9|.
ASSLSPDNSPLH
>TRBJ2-1|.|TRBV14|.
ASSLIRGYEQF
>TRBJ2-3|.|TRBV6-5|.
ASSYFRPDTDTQY
>TRBJ2-1|many|TRBV7-2|TRBD2
ASSSRGDNEQF
>TRBJ1-1|many|TRBV7-8|TRBD1
ASSLASLQGVEGTEAF
>TRBJ1-1|.|TRBV27|.
ASSLESRRTEAF
>TRBJ1-1|many|TRBV4-1|.
ASSPFGVGTEAF
>TRBJ1-5|.|TRBV20-1|.
SARSQGNIPQPQH
>TRBJ2-3|few|TRBV19|.
ASSTRSLGGDTQY
>TRBJ2-5|many|TRBV6-2/TRBV6-3|TRBD1
ASSYGTAGRETQY
>TRBJ1-2|many|TRBV6-1|.
ASSPRQAANYGYT
>TRBJ1-2|many|TRBV28|.
ASSWVGGNYGYT
>TRBJ2-3|.|TRBV20-1|.
SASRSSSFTDTQY
>TRBJ2-5|many|TRBV11-2|.
ASSSIQAWGSQY
>TRBJ2-1|.|TRBV29-1|TRBD1
SVRRGPNEQF
>TRBJ2-5|few|TRBV20-1|TRBD2
SAGIAGEETQY
>TRBJ2-4|.|TRBV6-5|TRBD2
ASTAGAYLAKNIQY
>TRBJ2-3|few|TRBV29-1|.
SVLTVRGTDTQY
>TRBJ1-5|many|TRBV12-5|.
AEATALNQPQH
>TRBJ1-1|few|TRBV29-1|.
SAVGENTEAF
>TRBJ2-3|many|TRBV3-1|.
ASSQEVTQMADTQY
>TRBJ1-5|few|TRBV6-1|.
ASSWSGGNNQPQH
>TRBJ1-5|many|TRBV7-2|TRBD1
ASSLRVWDRVGTFNQPQH
>TRBJ1-1|.|TRBV4-2|.
ASSQDGGPGTEAF
>TRBJ2-7|many|TRBV25-1|.
ASKGGVSYEQY
>TRBJ2-5|.|TRBV7-2|.
ASSLEFRRSATQY
>TRBJ1-1|many|TRBV12-3/TRBV12-4|.
ASSPDYEAF
>TRBJ1-1|few|TRBV20-1|.
SARSGGWWTNTEAF
>TRBJ2-3|many|TRBV7-3|TRBD2
ASSPRTSGRTDTQY
>TRBJ2-1|once|TRBV7-9|.
ASRPGPPEQF
>TRBJ2-5|many|TRBV7-3|TRBD2
ASSLTSGRMGETQY
>TRBJ1-2|.|TRBV28|.
ASSLSGRRSGYT
>TRBJ2-5|.|TRBV19|TRBD2
ASSLTSAALETQY
>TRBJ2-2|many|TRBV12-5|TRBD2
ASGPEGLAGGTGELF
>TRBJ2-5|.|TRBV10-3|.
AISESPGQETQY
>TRBJ2-3|.|TRBV15|.
ATSRDGGGAQY
>TRBJ1-5|.|TRBV5-1|.
ASSLLERALSQNQPQH
>TRBJ1-1|.|TRBV20-1|TRBD1
SADRVATEAF
>TRBJ1-1|many|TRBV18|.
ASSPRQEGNTEAF